These T cell receptor beta chains were read from a single sample in a study of blood T cells in healthy people across ages. TCRdb re-derived calls from the 5' RACE reads in MiXCR, one entry per CDR3 protein. The sample consists of 1.5 million to 2 million distinct CDR3 sequences, approximately 32% of them appearing once. Sequenced sample: blood. These TCRs come from a woman younger than 45 in good health. The CDR3 runs from the conserved cysteine through the conserved F or W. Fields, in order: J gene, V gene, D gene, CDR3 length, clone size, CDR3 DNA, CDR3 protein. D genes are given only for firm matches. Part of the rows lack a size; the others show once, few, many or a class for expanded clones.

TRBJ2-6	TRBV5-1	-	20	-	TGCGCCAGCAGGCCGTTTTATCGACAGTCCTCTCCGACTGGGGCCAACGTCCTGACTTTC	CASRPFYRQSSPTGANVLTF
TRBJ1-2	TRBV3-1	-	14	-	TGTGCCAGCAGCCAAGGTAACGGGGGAGGTGGCTACACCTTC	CASSQGNGGGGYTF
TRBJ2-7	TRBV20-1	-	12	-	TGCAGTGCTAGCCCCGGCAGGGTCGAGCAGTACTTC	CSASPGRVEQYF
TRBJ2-1	TRBV10-3	-	15	-	TGTGCCATCAGGAGGGGGGACAGCCATAACAATGAGCAGTTCTTC	CAIRRGDSHNNEQFF
TRBJ2-7	TRBV12-3/TRBV12-4	TRBD2	15	few	TGTGCCAGCAGTTTGGGAGGGGCGGGGAACTACGAGCAGTACTTC	CASSLGGAGNYEQYF
TRBJ2-1	TRBV20-1	TRBD1	15	few	TGCAGTGCTAGGCTATTACAGGGGCCAGGCAATGAGCAGTTCTTC	CSARLLQGPGNEQFF
TRBJ1-2	TRBV5-1	TRBD1	13	few	TGCGCCAGCAGCTTGGAGTCAGGGGGTGGCTACACCTTC	CASSLESGGGYTF
TRBJ2-4	TRBV20-1	TRBD2	19	-	TGCAGTGCAAACCGACCGGGACTAGCGGGAGCTAGGGCCAAAAACATTCAGTACTTC	CSANRPGLAGARAKNIQYF
TRBJ2-3	TRBV15	-	14	few	TGTGCCACCAGCAGAGTCCTGAGCACAGATACGCAGTATTTT	CATSRVLSTDTQYF
TRBJ1-3	TRBV29-1	TRBD1	14	few	TGCAGCGTGACCAGGGGGTTATCTGGAAACACCATATATTTT	CSVTRGLSGNTIYF
TRBJ1-1	TRBV28	-	11	few	TGTGCCGTCGGGGTTGGCACTGAAGCTTTCTTT	CAVGVGTEAFF
TRBJ2-1	TRBV7-9	TRBD2	15	-	TGTGCCAGCAGCTGGCTAGCGGGAGGTTACAATGAGCAGTTCTTC	CASSWLAGGYNEQFF
TRBJ2-1	TRBV7-9	TRBD1	15	few	TGTGCCAGCAGCATAACCGGGACAGGTGTCAATGAGCAGTTCTTC	CASSITGTGVNEQFF
TRBJ1-2	TRBV2	-	12	-	TGTGCCAGCACCAATGGAGTCCCGGGCTACACCTTC	CASTNGVPGYTF
TRBJ1-5	TRBV15	-	16	-	TGTGCCACCAGCAGAGATGTACAGGCAACTAGTCAGCCCCAGCATTTT	CATSRDVQATSQPQHF
TRBJ2-5	TRBV9	-	16	few	TGTGCCAGCAGCGTAGAGGGGACAACGTACCAAGAGACCCAGTACTTC	CASSVEGTTYQETQYF
TRBJ2-1	TRBV11-2	TRBD2	19	-	TGTGCCAGCAGCTTAGATTACCCGATAGCGGGAGGGCCTCGGAATGAGCAGTTCTTC	CASSLDYPIAGGPRNEQFF
TRBJ2-1	TRBV2	-	12	-	TGTGCCAGCACACCCGGAACTCCGGAGCAGTTCTTC	CASTPGTPEQFF
TRBJ1-1	TRBV5-1	-	15	-	TGCGCCAGCAGCTTGGCCATGGGACGGAGCGCAGCAGTTTTCTTT	CASSLAMGRSAAVFF
TRBJ1-2	TRBV3-1	-	13	-	TGTGCCAGCAGCCGGACACGCCGCTATGGCTACACCTTC	CASSRTRRYGYTF
TRBJ2-7	TRBV6-1	TRBD2	14	few	TGTGCCAGCAGTGGGGGGGGGACCCTCTACGAGCGGTACTTC	CASSGGGTLYERYF
TRBJ1-1	TRBV9	-	13	-	TGTGCCAGCAGCGCCAGGATGAACACTGAAGCTTTCTTT	CASSARMNTEAFF
TRBJ2-1	TRBV29-1	TRBD2	12	many	TGCAGCGTAGCGGGAGGGCCCAATGAGCAGTTCTTC	CSVAGGPNEQFF
TRBJ2-1	TRBV20-1	TRBD2	16	-	TGCAGTGCTAGACCACGGGAGGGGACCTCCTACAATGAGCAGTTCTTC	CSARPREGTSYNEQFF
TRBJ2-7	TRBV10-3	TRBD2	18	few	TGTGCCATCAGTGAGATGGACAGTCCCGGGACTAGCTCCTACGAGCAGTACTTC	CAISEMDSPGTSSYEQYF
TRBJ2-7	TRBV28	-	12	-	TGTGCCAGCACCACATCGACCTACGAGCAGTACTTC	CASTTSTYEQYF
TRBJ1-4	TRBV4-2	TRBD1	15	-	TGTGCCAGCAGCGAACGACAGGGGACTAATGAAAAACTGTTTTTT	CASSERQGTNEKLFF
TRBJ2-7	TRBV20-1	-	13	few	TGCAGTGCTAGTTTCAAGGGAGCCTACGAGCAGTACTTC	CSASFKGAYEQYF
TRBJ1-5	TRBV23-1	-	20	few	TGCGCCAGCAGTCAATCGGGCGAAGTAAAAGCGCCAGGAAGCAATCAGCCCCAGCATTTT	CASSQSGEVKAPGSNQPQHF
TRBJ2-1	TRBV11-2	TRBD2	12	few	TGTGCCAGCAGCCATCTAGCGGCCGAGCAGTTCTTC	CASSHLAAEQFF
TRBJ2-3	TRBV7-8	-	15	-	TGTGCCAGCAGCTTAGATTGGGGGGCCCCAGATACGCAGTATTTT	CASSLDWGAPDTQYF
TRBJ1-1	TRBV5-1	-	15	-	TGCGCCAGCAGCGCGATGGTAAGTGCGAGGACTGAAGCTTTCTTT	CASSAMVSARTEAFF
TRBJ2-5	TRBV5-1	TRBD2	16	-	TGCGCCAGCAGCCTCGGGGTAGCGGGAACCCAAGAGACCCAGTACTTC	CASSLGVAGTQETQYF
TRBJ2-6	TRBV9	-	16	-	TGTGCCAGCAGCGCCCAACAGGGCTCTGGGGCCAACGTCCTGACTTTC	CASSAQQGSGANVLTF
TRBJ1-2	TRBV20-1	TRBD1	16	few	TGCAGTGCTAGAGGGGGATCAGGGGGCGGTAACTATGGCTACACCTTC	CSARGGSGGGNYGYTF
TRBJ1-2	TRBV6-1	-	15	-	TGTGCCAGCAGTGAAGGCTTGACAGTTTCTAATGGCTACACCTTC	CASSEGLTVSNGYTF
TRBJ2-7	TRBV30	TRBD2	13	few	TGTGCCTGGAACCCCCTCGCGGGGGGCGAGCAGTACTTC	CAWNPLAGGEQYF
TRBJ1-2	TRBV20-1	TRBD1	13	-	TGCAGTGCAAAGACAGGGAAGGACTATGGCTACACCTTC	CSAKTGKDYGYTF
TRBJ2-2	TRBV6-5	-	12	-	TGTGCCAGCACCCAGGGTACCGGGGAGCTGTTTTTT	CASTQGTGELFF
TRBJ2-2	TRBV10-3	-	14	-	TGTGCCATCAGTGACGGAGGCCCCTGGGGGGAGCTGTTTTTT	CAISDGGPWGELFF
TRBJ2-1	TRBV7-8	TRBD2	17	-	TGTGCCAGCAGTACGCTAGCGGGAGTTTTGTTCTACAATGAGCGGTTCTTC	CASSTLAGVLFYNERFF
TRBJ2-1	TRBV5-1	-	15	few	TGCGCCAGCAGCTTGGATGGCATCTCCTACAATGAGCAGTTCTTC	CASSLDGISYNEQFF
TRBJ2-7	TRBV7-9	-	15	many	TGTGCCAGCAGCTCAGGGGTAGGGAACGGCTACGAGCAGTACTTC	CASSSGVGNGYEQYF
TRBJ2-1	TRBV4-1	TRBD2	20	-	TGCGCCAGCAGCCATAAGACTAGCGGGGGGACCGGGAGCTCCTACAATGAGCAGTTCTTC	CASSHKTSGGTGSSYNEQFF
TRBJ2-5	TRBV4-1	-	15	few	TGCGCCAGCAGCCCCGGAGGACCTGCGGGCGAGACCCAGTACTTC	CASSPGGPAGETQYF
TRBJ2-5	TRBV20-1	TRBD1	13	-	TGCAGTGCCACAGGGACAGGCAAGGAGACCCAGTACTTC	CSATGTGKETQYF
TRBJ2-1	TRBV9	-	13	-	TGTGCCAGCAGGGCAGTCTCCTACAATGAGCAGTTCTTC	CASRAVSYNEQFF
TRBJ2-7	TRBV20-1	-	15	many	TGCAGTGCTAGAGATAGACGCGGGACGTCCTACGAGCAGTACTTC	CSARDRRGTSYEQYF
TRBJ2-3	TRBV2	TRBD1	14	-	TGTGCCAGCATTAGGACAGGGGGCTCGGATACGCAGTATTTT	CASIRTGGSDTQYF
TRBJ2-5	TRBV4-1	TRBD2	16	many	TGCGCCAGCAGCCTCGGAGCGGGGGGGCTTGGGGAGACCCAGTACTTC	CASSLGAGGLGETQYF
TRBJ2-1	TRBV29-1	-	13	many	TGCAGCGTTGAAGATGCTAGGGTCAATGAGCAGTTCTTC	CSVEDARVNEQFF
TRBJ2-1	TRBV20-1	TRBD2	16	few	TGCAGTGCTGCCCCCCGCGGTAGCGGGGCTTACAATGAGCAGTTCTTC	CSAAPRGSGAYNEQFF
TRBJ2-7	TRBV10-3	-	17	-	TGTGCCATCAGTGAGTCGATTACTCTCGGATCATCCTACGGGCAGTACTTC	CAISESITLGSSYGQYF
TRBJ2-4	TRBV28	TRBD1	16	few	TGTGCCAGCAGCCCAAGGGACAGTTTAGCCAAAAACATTCAGTACTTC	CASSPRDSLAKNIQYF
TRBJ2-1	TRBV24-1	TRBD2	16	-	TGTGCCACCAGTGACCCGACTAGCGGGAGGGTTGATGAGCAGTTCTTC	CATSDPTSGRVDEQFF
TRBJ2-7	TRBV2	TRBD2	20	-	TGTGCCAGCAGCCTTACTAGACAGGGGAAGGCTAGCGGGAGATACCCCGAGCAGTACTTC	CASSLTRQGKASGRYPEQYF
TRBJ2-5	TRBV9	TRBD1	16	few	TGTGCCAGCAGCTCTCGTACGAGACAGGGGGACGAGACCCAGTACTTC	CASSSRTRQGDETQYF
TRBJ2-5	TRBV20-1	TRBD2	15	-	TGCAGTGCTAGATTGTGGACTAGCGATGGAGAGACCCAGTACTTC	CSARLWTSDGETQYF
TRBJ1-5	TRBV28	-	15	-	TGTGCCAGCAGTGGGGCCGGGGGGGCCGAACAGCCCCAGCATTTT	CASSGAGGAEQPQHF